This T cell receptor (beta chain) was documented in a study of T-cell memory formation after mild COVID-19 (dated by TCRdb to about 2021). In the study overall: Most TCR sequence clusters were specific to one of the two donors. T-cell clones expanding and contracting after mild COVID-19 in a couple of donors were tracked by longitudinal TCRalpha and TCRbeta repertoire sequencing. Two young, previously healthy adult volunteers, one female and one male, were included in the cohort. Results the study describes overall, beyond this receptor: SARS-CoV-2 specificity was not confirmed for the second-wave clones peaking on day 37. Contracting CD4+ clones turned up mainly in the CM and EM memory subsets, whereas EMRA was where CD8+ clones were enriched. The detection of some responding clones in pre-infection memory suggests that pre-existing cross-reactive memory T cells joined the SARS-CoV-2 response. Clones that contracted from day 15 to 85 showed balanced CD4/CD8 phenotypes, whereas a second wave of clones that expanded from day 15 to 37 leaned towards CD4+. The study covered only a couple of mild cases, and larger cohorts including severe cases with pre-infection samples were considered necessary.

V is shortened by 0 bases, J by 8 bases, and the region joining them spans 10 bases. The CDR3, cysteine through phenylalanine, is 14 amino acids long. Kept here is only the CDR3 DNA, which spans 42 bases and is read in frame from base 1. PBMCs were isolated by Ficoll-Paque density gradient centrifugation. Sequencing took place on an Illumina NovaSeq 6000. TCRalpha and TCRbeta cDNA libraries were constructed by 5'RACE with constant-segment primers, with sample barcodes and unique molecular identifiers being introduced. RNA was extracted from every sample with Trizol reagent. Amplification of the libraries took two PCR steps, and the second step added a second sample barcode plus Illumina TruSeq adapters. The libraries were sequenced on an Illumina NovaSeq using 2 x 150 bp paired-end reads. On the authors' methods: Demultiplexing of reads and collapsing into UMI-guided consensus sequences were performed with migec v1.2.7. Using mixcr v2.1.11, UMI consensuses were aligned to TRA and TRB V and J templates and then assembled into clonotypes. A clonotype was counted as expanded or contracted only when both edgeR and NoisET called the clonotype significant, with the noise models trained on biological replicates. For edgeR calls, a false discovery rate-adjusted p below 0.01 and a log2 fold-change threshold of 1 were applied. As an exploratory analysis of dynamics, max-normalized trajectories of the 1000 most abundant clonotypes were examined by PCA with hierarchical clustering. Separately sequenced CD4+ and CD8+ repertoires were used to assign the CD4 or CD8 phenotype of responding clones. TCRdb passed the public sequencing reads through fastp at Q25 and MiXCR, retaining productive beta sequences. A single entry per CDR3 protein holds the most common genes and DNA from its merged rows. These V and J calls originate from TCRdb's pipeline instead of the authors' own analysis. In all, the sample holds around 510,000 distinct CDR3 sequences, and less than 25% of those were seen once. Of the sample, roughly 8.3% falls within the top ten clones.

This clonotype was picked up a small number of times. The target of this receptor is not known. No per-base quality is available; no much larger clone lies one base away. The specimen sequenced was PBMCs or a T cell subset sorted from them (not recorded which). This sequence was found in an adult woman who had mild COVID-19 (a few samples of this study predate the infection). The sample titles of this study are shuffled in the database, so cell type and time point are left out; the donor was told from shared clones. The chain uses TRBV12-3 or TRBV12-4 and TRBJ1-4; the D segment cannot be called with confidence. The nucleotide sequence is TGTGCCAGCAGTTTAGCTCGGCCGGAAGAAAAACTGTTTTTT. Translated, this is CASSLARPEEKLFF.